The sequence of this T cell receptor beta chain was determined in a study of T cells after yellow fever vaccination. On the study more broadly: Fractions of low cell number were prepared using SMART-Seq v4 Ultra Low Input. Study-wide results and limits: Peaking faster, on day 5 versus 15, the secondary response was nonetheless weaker. Subsequent booster samples again held most clones from primary vaccination (just under 98% CD4, 85% to 90% CD8).

This clonotype was detected many times. The antigen is unknown. Using its own MiXCR run on the 5' RACE reads, TCRdb lists one record per CDR3 protein. The sample carries 100,000 to 150,000 distinct CDR3 sequences, more than 6.5% recorded once. The V gene lost 2 bases and the J gene lost 1 base, with 11 bases spanning the gap. Germline CDR1 is SGHRS and CDR2 is YFSETQ. The CDR3 spans 15 residues. This receptor was taken from a man between 18 and 29 years old who received the YFV17D yellow fever vaccine. The sample here was CD4+ T cells sorted from PBMCs, taken roughly 10 days after the first yellow fever vaccination. The J gene is TRBJ2-3, the V gene TRBV5-1; D remains ambiguous. The CDR3 protein is CASSFENGRTDTQYF. CDR3 nucleotides: TGCGCCAGCAGCTTTGAAAATGGGCGCACAGATACGCAGTATTTT.